Below, 18 T cell receptor beta chains from the same sample are listed, as sequenced in a study of early T cells in non-severe SARS-CoV-2 infection. TCRdb processed the 5' RACE reads anew with MiXCR; each CDR3 protein has one entry. The sample yields 45,000 or so distinct CDR3 sequences, nearly 7.5% seen once. The sample consisted of whole blood. The receptors stem from an adult who was a healthcare worker with PCR-confirmed SARS-CoV-2 infection or an uninfected control (not recorded which).

This clonotype was detected ten times or more. The rearrangement uses TRBV18 and TRBJ2-7; D gene ambiguous. The CDR3 covers 13 residues. V lost 3 bases, J lost 1 base, and 7 bases lay in between. Germline V CDR1 and CDR2: KGHSH, LQKENI. This chain's CDR3 is CASSPQQSYEQYF. CDR3 coding DNA: TGTGCCAGCTCACCCCAGCAGTCCTACGAGCAGTACTTC.

The rearrangement uses TRBV6-2 or TRBV6-3 and TRBJ2-7; the D is unclear. V lost 6 bases to trimming and J lost 7 bases, with 13 bases between them. The CDR3 spans 12 residues. Germline CDR1 MNHEY, CDR2 SVGEGT. The CDR3 region has the DNA TGTGCCAGCAGGAACTATTTGCGGGAGCAGTACTTC. It is translated as CASRNYLREQYF.

This clonotype has only a few counts. V gene TRBV6-6 combines with J gene TRBJ1-5, with a weak D call TRBD1 (5 bases). CDR1 and CDR2 (germline): MNHNY, SVGAGI (reference sequence). The V end lost 0 bases, the J end lost 6 bases, and 12 bases lay between the germline ends. The CDR3 is made up of 15 amino acids. Here the CDR3 reads CASSYSGAQGQPQHF. CDR3 nucleotide sequence: TGTGCCAGCAGTTACTCCGGGGCGCAAGGTCAGCCCCAGCATTTT.

In its sample, this clonotype was seen many times. CDR3 nucleotide sequence: TGTGCCAGCAGGGACAGTGAAGCAACTAATGAAAAACTGTTTTTT. This gives the protein CASRDSEATNEKLFF. This chain joins TRBV28 and TRBJ1-4; TRBD1 is a possible D gene (6 bases). Per the germline V gene, CDR1 is MDHEN and CDR2 is SYDVKM. The CDR3 extends over 15 amino acids. Between the trimmed V and J ends, which lost 6 bases and 0 bases, there was a span of 11 bases.

This clonotype was seen repeatedly, ten times or more. The chain joins TRBV12-3 or TRBV12-4 to TRBJ1-5, with D maybe TRBD1 (6 bases). V was cut by 3 bases and J by 9 bases, with 15 bases left in between. This CDR3 has 14 amino acids. CDR3 in amino acids: CASSFSGALGPQHF. In DNA form, the CDR3 reads TGTGCCAGCAGTTTTTCAGGGGCACTAGGGCCCCAGCATTTT.

This rearrangement joins TRBV20-1 to TRBJ2-4; 7 bases align to TRBD2. Germline V gene data show CDR1 as DFQATT and CDR2 as SNEGSKA (reference sequence). This CDR3 has 19 amino acids. V was pared by 1 base and J by 1 base, with 16 bases of the junction left unmatched. The DNA for the CDR3 is TGCAGTGCTAGAGTTACTTGGCGGGACTATAGGCTGGCCAAAAACATTCAGTACTTC. Amino acid sequence: CSARVTWRDYRLAKNIQYF.

J is TRBJ2-2 and V is TRBV7-2; TRBD2 is a possible D gene (5 bases). The CDR3 sequence is 15 residues long. The germline V and J ends were trimmed by 8 bases and 1 base, with 14 bases remaining between them. Germline-derived CDR1 and CDR2 are SGHTA and FQGNSA. CDR3 in DNA: TGTGCCAGCCCGCCGAGGGCAGGGAACACCGGGGAGCTGTTTTTT. Translating it yields CASPPRAGNTGELFF. Based on the CDR3 plus reference TRBV7-2 and TRBJ2-2, the full variable domain is GAGVSQSPSNKVTEKGKDVELRCDPISGHTALYWYRQSLGQGLEFLIYFQGNSAPDKSGLPSDRFSAERTGGSVSTLTIQRTQQEDSAVYLCASPPRAGNTGELFFGEGSRLTVL.

The V and J genes are TRBV6-2 or TRBV6-3 and TRBJ1-2; D is ambiguous. Germline CDR1 and CDR2: MNHEY and SVGEGT. The CDR3 is 14 residues long. Trimming took 2 bases from V and 6 from J, leaving 13 bases between them. In DNA, the CDR3 is TGTGCCAGCAGTTACCTATCCCTTGGAGATGGCTACACCTTC. It specifies CASSYLSLGDGYTF.

V is TRBV27 and J is TRBJ1-4; TRBD1 agrees at 7 bases. Looked up from germline, CDR1 is MNHEY and CDR2 is SMNVEV (reference sequence). The CDR3 has 14 amino acids. Trimming took 5 bases from V and 2 from J; bases not matched to a gene: 2. CDR3 in amino acids: CASSLTGTNEKLFF. The CDR3 DNA reads as TGTGCCAGCAGTCTGACAGGGACTAATGAAAAACTGTTTTTT.

This clonotype was picked up a small number of times. CDR3 coding DNA: TGTGCCAGCAGCTTAGAGGGGATCGGAACCGGCTACACCTTC. Amino acids: CASSLEGIGTGYTF. This chain connects TRBV7-2 to TRBJ1-2, with a weak D call TRBD1 (5 bases). This CDR3 region has 14 residues. CDR1 and CDR2 (germline): SGHTA, FQGNSA. With 1 base removed from V and 8 bases from J, the gap between germline ends came to 14 bases.

This clonotype was found many times. The chain couples TRBV9 to TRBJ2-1; D is unresolved. Germline V gives CDR1 SGDLS, CDR2 YYNGEE. The CDR3 spans 13 residues. Trimming stripped 0 bases from V and 10 bases from J, with 11 bases between. CDR3 residues: CASSVGASPEQFF. The CDR3 nucleotides are TGTGCCAGCAGCGTAGGGGCCAGCCCAGAGCAGTTCTTC.

This clonotype was counted a few times. The chain has TRBV29-1 and TRBJ2-7; D remains ambiguous. CDR3 length equals 12 residues. Trimming removed 4 bases at V and 0 bases at J, with 7 bases between. In germline, CDR1 is SQVTM, CDR2 ANQGSEA. The CDR3 DNA is TGCAGCGTTGCGACCAACTCCTACGAGCAGTACTTC. The encoded protein is CSVATNSYEQYF.

This clonotype was seen ten or more times. This chain uses TRBV24-1 with TRBJ2-4; 8 nucleotides match TRBD2. V shed 5 bases and J 8 bases; nucleotides not matched to a gene: 4. The CDR3 is 13 amino acids. Germline values: CDR1 KGHDR, CDR2 SFDVKD. The CDR3 sequence: CATSGAGGDIQYF. DNA for the CDR3: TGTGCCACCAGTGGGGCCGGGGGGGACATTCAGTACTTC.

This clonotype was observed at least ten times. The CDR3 protein is CASSLGGTMETEAFF. The CDR3, as DNA: TGTGCCAGCAGCTTAGGGGGAACGATGGAAACTGAAGCTTTCTTT. V usage is TRBV7-2 and J usage is TRBJ1-1; D uncertain. CDR3 length: 15 residues. CDR1 and CDR2 (germline): SGHTA, FQGNSA. V lost 1 base to trimming and J lost 5 bases, with 14 bases between them. The full variable domain, with the rest looked up from reference TRBV7-2 and TRBJ1-1, is GAGVSQSPSNKVTEKGKDVELRCDPISGHTALYWYRQSLGQGLEFLIYFQGNSAPDKSGLPSDRFSAERTGGSVSTLTIQRTQQEDSAVYLCASSLGGTMETEAFFGQGTRLTVV.

This clonotype has more than one count but fewer than ten. The V call is TRBV6-1, the J call TRBJ2-1, with TRBD2 matching over 13 bases. This CDR3 region has 15 residues. CDR1 and CDR2 from the germline V gene are MNHNS and SASEGT. The V gene end was trimmed by 10 bases and the J gene end by 9 bases; junction bases not matched to a gene: 12. The CDR3 DNA sequence: TGTGCCATCAAACAGGGGACTAGCGGGGTTGGTGAGCAGTTCTTC. Its translation: CAIKQGTSGVGEQFF.

The sample holds many counts of this clonotype. This sequence joins TRBV27 and TRBJ2-3; D gene unclear. Germline loops: CDR1 MNHEY, CDR2 SMNVEV (reference sequence). The CDR3 runs to 13 residues. V was shortened by 4 bases and J by 3 bases, with 8 bases between the two germline ends. CDR3 nucleotide sequence: TGTGCCAGCAGTTCCCTGTTAACAGATACGCAGTATTTT. It codes for CASSSLLTDTQYF.

This clonotype was picked up many times. J is TRBJ2-3 and V is TRBV12-3 or TRBV12-4; 12 bases line up with TRBD2. V gave up 2 bases and J gave up 4 bases; unmatched junction bases: 4. The CDR3 totals 16 residues. CDR3 coding DNA: TGTGCCAGCAGTTTACCCCTAGCGGGGGGGGCAGATACGCAGTATTTT. This sequence encodes CASSLPLAGGADTQYF.

This rearrangement joins TRBV29-1 to TRBJ2-3; 7 positions agree with TRBD2. The CDR3 spans 14 residues. CDR1 is SQVTM and CDR2 is ANQGSEA in the germline V gene. After removal of 7 bases from V and 4 bases from J, the junction contained 11 bases not matched to a gene. The CDR3 bases are TGCAGCGCTGGGAGGGTGACCCAAGCAGATACGCAGTATTTT. It encodes CSAGRVTQADTQYF.